This T cell receptor beta chain comes out of a study of multiple sclerosis patients with progressive multifocal leukoencephalopathy. Data came from immunoSEQ multiplex PCR; TCRdb stores just in-frame clones and leaves some out. The sample has some 30,000 clones; around 83% are singletons. Germline V gene lookup returns CDR1 SGHVS and CDR2 FQNEAQ. The CDR3 is 16 residues long. The germline V and J ends were trimmed by 1 base and 0 bases, with 11 bases remaining between them. This clone was observed a few times. The target antigen is unknown. Time point noted: time of PML onset. PML was diagnosed clinically and by MRI, then confirmed by JC virus DNA in cerebrospinal fluid. Notes on the study in general: Findings may reflect JC virus infection or just general immunocompromise. Clones expanded at PML were already present before and during natalizumab.

The V and J genes are TRBV7-8 and TRBJ2-3; either TRBD1 or TRBD2 may supply D (5 bases each). Source: PBMCs, taken from a patient treated with natalizumab. This receptor was identified in a woman aged 25 to 39 with progressive multifocal leukoencephalopathy. The CDR3 nucleotides read TGTGCCAGCAGCTTAGTTGGGGGAGTAAGCACAGATACGCAGTATTTT. It translates to CASSLVGGVSTDTQYF. Full variable domain (remainder filled in from reference TRBV7-8 and TRBJ2-3): GAGVSQSPRYKVAKRGQDVALRCDPISGHVSLFWYQQALGQGPEFLTYFQNEAQLDKSGLPSDRFFAERPEGSVSTLKIQRTQQEDSAVYLCASSLVGGVSTDTQYFGPGTRLTVL.